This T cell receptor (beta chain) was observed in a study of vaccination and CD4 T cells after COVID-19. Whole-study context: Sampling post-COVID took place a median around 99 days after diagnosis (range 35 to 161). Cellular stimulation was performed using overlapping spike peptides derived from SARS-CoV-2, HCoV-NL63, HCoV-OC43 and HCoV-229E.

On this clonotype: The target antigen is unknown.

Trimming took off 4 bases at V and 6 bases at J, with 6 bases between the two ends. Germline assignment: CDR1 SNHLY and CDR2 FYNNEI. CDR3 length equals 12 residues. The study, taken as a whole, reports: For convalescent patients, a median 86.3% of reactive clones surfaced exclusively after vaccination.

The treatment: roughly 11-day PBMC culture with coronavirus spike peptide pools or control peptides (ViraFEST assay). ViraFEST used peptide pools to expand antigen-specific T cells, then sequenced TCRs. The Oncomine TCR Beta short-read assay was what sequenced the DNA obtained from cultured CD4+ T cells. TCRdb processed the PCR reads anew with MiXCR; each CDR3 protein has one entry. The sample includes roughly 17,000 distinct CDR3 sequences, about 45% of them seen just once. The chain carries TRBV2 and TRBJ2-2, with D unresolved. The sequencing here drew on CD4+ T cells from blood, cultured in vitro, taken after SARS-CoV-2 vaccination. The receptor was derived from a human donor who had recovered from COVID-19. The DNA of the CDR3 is TGTGCCAGCAGTGTTTATTCCGGGGAGCTGTTTTTT. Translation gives CASSVYSGELFF.